The next 26 T cell receptor beta chains were all read from a single sample in a study of cytomegalovirus exposure and HLA in healthy donors (TCRdb year 2017). The library relied on the immunoSEQ multiplex PCR assay. For the multiplex PCR, a mixture combining 60 forward primers for TCR Vbeta segments and 13 reverse primers for TCR Jbeta segments was used. The table was pulled from immuneACCESS by TCRdb, which kept in-frame rearrangements only. Such tables lose some clones; where checked, under half of the loss comes from unresolved V genes, and the rest has no known cause. This sample gives 150,000 or so clones in total; roughly 79% of them show up just once. Around 0.89% of the sample comes from the top ten. The sample consisted of PBMCs. Every receptor here comes from a woman aged 45-65 years in good health and CMV-seropositive.

J is TRBJ2-3 and V is TRBV7-2; 8 positions agree with TRBD2. Germline V CDR1 and CDR2: SGHTA, FQGNSA. The CDR3 extends over 17 amino acids. V lost 7 bases to trimming and J lost 0 bases; unmatched junction nucleotides: 12. This chain's CDR3 is CASKPRRTSGSTDTQYF. CDR3 coding DNA: TGTGCCAGCAAACCCCGTCGCACTAGCGGTAGCACAGATACGCAGTATTTT.

This rearrangement joins TRBV7-9 to TRBJ2-6; 11 bases are a match to TRBD1. Germline CDR1 is SEHNR and CDR2 is FQNEAQ (reference sequence). V gave up 6 bases and J gave up 0 bases; unmatched junction bases: 4. The CDR3 sequence is 17 residues long. The CDR3 DNA is TGTGCCAGCAGGGGGACAGGGGGTGTCTCTGGGGCCAACGTCCTGACTTTC. Protein product: CASRGTGGVSGANVLTF.

To note about this clone: At one end the junction does not follow the germline gene, possibly because of a read error. The CDR3 nucleotides read TGTGCTAGCAGCCCCTATCTGGGAGGGTTCGGGGAGCTGTTTTTT. This gives the protein CASSPYLGGFGELFF. This chain uses TRBV7-7 with TRBJ2-2; 7 positions match TRBD2. This CDR3 is 15 amino acids long. Germline V gene lookup returns CDR1 SSHAT and CDR2 FNYEAQ (reference sequence).

The chain recombines TRBV5-6 with TRBJ2-1, with TRBD1 as a possible D gene (5 bases). From germline, CDR1 is SGHDT and CDR2 YYEEEE. There are 15 residues in the CDR3. V lost 1 base and J 2 bases, leaving 10 bases between the germline ends. The CDR3: CASSLLGAAYNEQFF. The CDR3 nucleotides are TGTGCCAGCAGCTTGTTAGGGGCGGCCTACAATGAGCAGTTCTTC. Drawing the rest from reference TRBV5-6 and TRBJ2-1, the complete variable domain is DAGVTQSPTHLIKTRGQQVTLRCSPKSGHDTVSWYQQALGQGPQFIFQYYEEEERQRGNFPDRFSGHQFPNYSSELNVNALLLGDSALYLCASSLLGAAYNEQFFGPGTRLTVL.

The CDR3 is CASSSQVAGNTIYF. CDR3 DNA sequence: TGTGCCAGCAGCTCTCAGGTTGCTGGAAACACCATATATTTT. The chain uses TRBV9 and TRBJ1-3; D ambiguous. This CDR3 is built from 14 residues. Trimming shortened V by 4 bases and J by 2 bases, and 10 bases separated the two germline ends. The germline gives CDR1 SGDLS, CDR2 YYNGEE.

This clone was picked up one time. The gene calls are TRBV10-1 and TRBJ1-5, with unresolved D. The V gene lost 3 bases and the J gene lost 5 bases, with 8 bases spanning the gap. Germline V gives CDR1 WNHNN, CDR2 SYGVQD (reference sequence). The CDR3 has 13 residues. CDR3 loop: CASSDIRDQPQHF. DNA for the CDR3: TGCGCCAGCAGTGACATTCGGGATCAGCCCCAGCATTTT.

The chain couples TRBV18 to TRBJ1-1; no firm D call. The germline gives CDR1 KGHSH, CDR2 LQKENI. This CDR3 region has 14 residues. V shed 6 bases and J shed 3 bases, with 14 bases lying between them. For the CDR3, the DNA is TGTGCCAGCTCCGGATCGGCCGGGGACACTGAAGCTTTCTTT. It translates to CASSGSAGDTEAFF.

The chain has TRBV27 and TRBJ1-2; 7 bases align to TRBD1. V trimming: 6 bases; J trimming: 8 bases; junction bases outside the gene matches: 9. The CDR3 is 13 amino acids. Per the germline V gene, CDR1 is MNHEY and CDR2 is SMNVEV (reference sequence). CDR3 sequence reads: CASSRTTGEGYTF. In nucleotides, the CDR3 is TGTGCCAGCAGCCGTACCACAGGGGAAGGCTACACCTTC.

V and J are TRBV7-8 and TRBJ2-3; D might be TRBD2 (5 bases). Germline values: CDR1 SGHVS, CDR2 FQNEAQ. The CDR3 consists of 16 residues. V was clipped by 5 bases and J by 2 bases, with 17 bases between them. Written as DNA, the CDR3 is TGTGCCAGCAGCGGCTTTGGGCGGGCGAACACAGATACGCAGTATTTT. This sequence encodes CASSGFGRANTDTQYF.

The chain is built from TRBV6-4 and TRBJ2-5, with D possibly matching TRBD2 (5 bases). V gave up 4 bases and J gave up 5 bases, with 17 bases separating them. Looked up from germline, CDR1 is MRHNA and CDR2 is SNTAGT. CDR3 length: 15 residues. CDR3 nucleotide sequence: TGTGCCAGCAGTGCATCCGGGATGAAATATGAGACCCAGTACTTC. It encodes CASSASGMKYETQYF.

The V gene is TRBV27, the J gene TRBJ2-7; possible D gene TRBD1, 7 bases. CDR1 and CDR2 (germline): MNHEY, SMNVEV (reference sequence). This CDR3 has 14 residues. Trimming shortened V by 5 bases and J by 1 base, and 12 bases separated the two germline ends. Here the CDR3 DNA reads TGTGCCAGCAGTCGATCAGGGGGGTCCTACGAGCAGTACTTC. It translates to CASSRSGGSYEQYF.

The rearrangement links TRBV20-1 to TRBJ2-3, with D unresolved. The CDR3 covers 11 residues. CDR1 and CDR2 (germline): DFQATT, SNEGSKA (reference sequence). V gave up 4 bases and J gave up 10 bases, with 12 bases separating them. CDR3 coding DNA: TGCAGTGCTACATCGAGAGAAGCGCAGTATTTT. Its translation is CSATSREAQYF.

The genes are TRBV6-6 and TRBJ1-2, with 9 positions matching TRBD1. The CDR3 loop spans 14 amino acids. Germline CDR1 MNHNY, CDR2 SVGAGI (reference sequence). V trimming: 4 bases; J trimming: 5 bases; junction bases outside the gene matches: 5. CDR3 amino acids: CASSFQTGGYGYTF. CDR3 in DNA: TGTGCCAGCAGTTTCCAGACAGGGGGATATGGCTACACCTTC.

The chain links TRBV10-3 to TRBJ1-1; D ambiguous. The V end was cut by 0 bases, the J end by 11 bases, with 10 bases between. Germline V gene sequence: CDR1 ENHRY, CDR2 SYGVKD. This CDR3 spans 12 amino acids. The CDR3 spells CAISESRERAFF. Written as DNA, the CDR3 is TGTGCCATCAGTGAGTCGAGGGAGCGGGCTTTCTTT.

The rearrangement links TRBV11-2 to TRBJ1-2, with D maybe TRBD1 (6 bases). There are 14 residues in the CDR3. The germline CDR1 and CDR2 sequences are SGHAT and FQNNGV. Trimming cost V 3 bases and J 7 bases, with 15 bases left between them. The CDR3 here is CASSFAGDEVGYTF. The CDR3, as DNA: TGTGCCAGCAGCTTTGCAGGGGACGAGGTTGGCTACACCTTC.

The chain uses TRBV10-1 and TRBJ2-5; D unclear. The V end lost 4 bases, the J end lost 5 bases, and 11 bases lay between the germline ends. This CDR3 comprises 13 residues. The germline gives CDR1 WNHNN, CDR2 SYGVQD (reference sequence). As DNA, the CDR3 is TGCGCCAGCAGTGTGGCCCCGGAGGAGACCCAGTACTTC. The encoded protein is CASSVAPEETQYF.

The chain recombines TRBV28 with TRBJ1-1; D is uncertain. Germline values: CDR1 MDHEN, CDR2 SYDVKM. There are 14 residues in the CDR3. Trimming removed 2 bases at V and 4 bases at J, with 11 bases between. CDR3: CASSLGWGGTEAFF. The CDR3 DNA is TGTGCCAGCAGTTTAGGTTGGGGAGGCACTGAAGCTTTCTTT.

The CDR3 DNA reads as TGTGCCAGCAGCGTTAACCCGGGACTAGCCTACAATGAGCAGTTCTTC. This encodes CASSVNPGLAYNEQFF. This sequence joins TRBV9 and TRBJ2-1; 8 bases are a match to TRBD2. The CDR3 extends over 16 amino acids. After removal of 2 bases from V and 2 bases from J, the junction contained 6 bases not matched to a gene. CDR1 and CDR2 from the germline V gene are SGDLS and YYNGEE.

This clone was counted many times. This rearrangement joins TRBV6-1 to TRBJ2-5, with TRBD1 matching 7 bases. The germline gives CDR1 MNHNS, CDR2 SASEGT. This CDR3 comprises 15 residues. V was pared by 2 bases and J by 0 bases, with 3 bases of the junction left unmatched. CDR3 bases: TGTGCCAGCAGTGAATTTACAGGGGACCAAGAGACCCAGTACTTC. Translating gives CASSEFTGDQETQYF.

The chain joins TRBV6-4 to TRBJ2-3; weak D call: TRBD2 (6 bases). Germline CDR1 MRHNA, CDR2 SNTAGT. Trimming pared 2 bases from V and 6 bases from J, leaving 12 bases between. This CDR3 is 14 amino acids long. The CDR3 DNA sequence: TGTGCCAGCAGTGACCAGTGGGGGGTGGATACGCAGTATTTT. Translated: CASSDQWGVDTQYF.

Concerning this clone: The CDR3 does not end in the conserved phenylalanine or tryptophan, so this is likely a read error. It is unclear where the CDR3 begins or ends on the DNA, so no DNA is shown, and the CDR3 is as TCRdb lists it. This chain links TRBV6-1 with TRBJ2-7; no DNA check was done on the table's D call, TRBD2. The length of the CDR3 is 11 amino acids, counting both ends. Germline CDR1 and CDR2: MNHNS and SASEGT. This CDR3 is CASSESTSGAL.

This clone appeared a few times. The V call is TRBV5-6, the J call TRBJ2-2, with 10 bases lining up with TRBD1. Losses at the gene ends were 4 bases for V and 7 bases for J; bases not matched to a gene: 7. The CDR3 length is 15 residues. Germline V CDR1 and CDR2: SGHDT, YYEEEE. The CDR3 reads CASSPLGQGIGELFF. The DNA of the CDR3 is TGTGCCAGCAGCCCATTGGGACAGGGGATCGGGGAGCTGTTTTTT. Variable domain in full (rest from reference TRBV5-6 and TRBJ2-2): DAGVTQSPTHLIKTRGQQVTLRCSPKSGHDTVSWYQQALGQGPQFIFQYYEEEERQRGNFPDRFSGHQFPNYSSELNVNALLLGDSALYLCASSPLGQGIGELFFGEGSRLTVL.

This clone appeared a few times. The V call is TRBV7-8, the J call TRBJ2-7, with 11 bases aligning to TRBD2. The CDR3 has 17 amino acids. In germline, CDR1 is SGHVS, CDR2 FQNEAQ. Germline trimming cut 7 bases from V and 0 bases from J; bases unmatched to any gene: 11. The CDR3 sequence is CASTELNSGRASYEQYF. The CDR3 DNA is TGTGCCAGCACCGAACTCAATAGCGGGAGGGCCTCCTACGAGCAGTACTTC.

The genes are TRBV18 and TRBJ2-1; the D gene is possibly TRBD1 (5 bases). Germline-derived CDR1 and CDR2 are KGHSH and LQKENI. Between the trimmed V and J ends, which lost 2 bases and 2 bases, there was a span of 10 bases. The CDR3 totals 15 residues. CDR3: CASSPRQGTYNEQFF. The CDR3 DNA follows: TGTGCCAGCTCACCAAGGCAGGGAACCTACAATGAGCAGTTCTTC. The full variable domain, completed using reference TRBV18 and TRBJ2-1, is NAGVMQNPRHLVRRRGQEARLRCSPMKGHSHVYWYRQLPEEGLKFMVYLQKENIIDESGMPKERFSAEFPKEGPSILRIQQVVRGDSAAYFCASSPRQGTYNEQFFGPGTRLTVL.

The chain joins TRBV6-1 to TRBJ2-7, with D uncertain. Trimming removed 6 bases at V and 0 bases at J, with 9 bases between. The CDR3 runs to 13 residues. Per germline, CDR1 MNHNS and CDR2 SASEGT. The DNA of the CDR3 is TGTGCCAGCAGCGTTCTTAGCTCCTACGAGCAGTACTTC. It specifies CASSVLSSYEQYF.

J is TRBJ2-7 and V is TRBV7-8, with D unresolved. Germline lookup yields CDR1 SGHVS and CDR2 FQNEAQ. V was clipped by 1 base and J by 4 bases, with 2 bases between them. The CDR3 covers 11 residues. DNA for the CDR3: TGTGCCAGCAGCTTAGTATACGAGCAGTACTTC. This sequence encodes CASSLVYEQYF.